This T cell receptor beta chain was obtained from a study of control samples from healthy donors and cancer patients. The germline CDR1 and CDR2 sequences are LGHNT and FRNRAP. V lost 0 bases and J 3 bases, leaving 18 bases between the germline ends. The CDR3 loop spans 18 amino acids. TCRdb's copy holds only in-frame clones and misses some; the assay was immunoSEQ multiplex PCR. The table records fewer than 200,000 clones, roughly 93% of them present only once. This TCR was recovered from a woman aged 55-75 years in good health. The source material was blood. This chain joins TRBV12-5 and TRBJ1-5, with D possibly being TRBD1 (5 bases). CDR3 DNA: TGTGCTAGTGGTTTGGTAATCATTCTGGGGCAGCTCAATCAGCCCCAGCATTTT. Residues: CASGLVIILGQLNQPQHF.